This TCR beta chain emerged from a study of PD-L1 blockade in urothelial cancer. Study at large: Patients began atezolizumab, 1,200 mg intravenously every 3 weeks, at some point between 2012 and 2014. The authors examined blood 3 weeks (second dose) and 6 weeks after treatment start.

This CDR3 is built from 14 residues. Germline V lookup: CDR1 MNHEY, CDR2 SVGAGI. V was clipped by 6 bases and J by 5 bases, with 13 bases between them. Study outcomes and limitations: Blood TCR clonality below the median before treatment was a predictor of better survival.

Turning to this clone: Its antigen is undetermined.

Measured with immunoSEQ multiplex PCR; TCRdb has only the in-frame clones, and not every one. Among approximately 28,000 clones listed, less than 90% were seen once. Time point given: peripheral blood 6 weeks after treatment start. Every patient provided from 1 to 8 samples, collected pretreatment and on-treatment. The sequence came from a man between 65 and 85 years old with urothelial cancer. V and J are TRBV6-5 and TRBJ1-4, with a tentative D call TRBD1 (6 bases). The sample in question was PBMCs, obtained around atezolizumab (anti-PD-L1) treatment. The CDR3: CASSPTGLNEKLFF. CDR3 coding DNA: TGTGCCAGCAGCCCCACAGGGTTGAATGAAAAACTGTTTTTT.